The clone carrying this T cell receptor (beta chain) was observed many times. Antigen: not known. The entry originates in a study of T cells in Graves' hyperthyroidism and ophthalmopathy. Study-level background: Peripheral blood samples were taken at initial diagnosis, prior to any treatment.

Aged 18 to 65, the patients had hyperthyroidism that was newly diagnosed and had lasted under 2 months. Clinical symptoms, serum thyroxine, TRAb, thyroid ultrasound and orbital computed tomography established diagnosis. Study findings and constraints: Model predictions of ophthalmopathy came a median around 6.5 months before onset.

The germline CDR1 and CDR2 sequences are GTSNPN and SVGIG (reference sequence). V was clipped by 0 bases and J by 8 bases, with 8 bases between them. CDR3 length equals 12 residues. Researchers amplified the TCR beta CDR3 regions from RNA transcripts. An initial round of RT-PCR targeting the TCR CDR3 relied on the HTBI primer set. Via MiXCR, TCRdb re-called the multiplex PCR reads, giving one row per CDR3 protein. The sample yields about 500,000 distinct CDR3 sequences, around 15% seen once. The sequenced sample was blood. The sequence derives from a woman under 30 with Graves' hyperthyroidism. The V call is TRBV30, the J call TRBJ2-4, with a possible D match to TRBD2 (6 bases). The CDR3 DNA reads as TGTGCCTGGAGTGTCGGGGGACACATTCAGTACTTC. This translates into CAWSVGGHIQYF.